This TCR beta chain emerged from a study of T cells after posttransplantation cyclophosphamide. Regarding the study as a whole: Recipient CMV seropositivity and CMV reactivation strongly tracked TRB clonality.

The table came from immunoSEQ multiplex PCR; TCRdb's copy has only in-frame clones and leaves some out. This sample has some 43,000 clones, with 90% found just once. Germline values: CDR1 SGDLS, CDR2 YYNGEE. The CDR3 runs 15 residues. V shed 3 bases and J 3 bases; nucleotides not matched to a gene: 3. Treatment was busulfan-fludarabine conditioning, a marrow graft, and cyclophosphamide on days +3 and +4. Turning to this clone: No antigen is known for it.

The clonotype comes from a male patient between 60 and 69 years old who received an allogeneic stem cell transplant from a related donor and was CMV-positive. A share of the T cells may be of graft donor origin. This material consisted of PBMCs, taken about 60 days after allogeneic stem cell transplant with posttransplant cyclophosphamide. This chain links TRBV9 with TRBJ1-2; 12 bases agree with TRBD1. The CDR3 nucleotides read TGTGCCAGCAGCGAAGGGACAGGGGGCTACTATGGCTACACCTTC. It codes for CASSEGTGGYYGYTF.